Presented here are 9 T cell receptor beta chains from one specimen sequenced in a study of cytomegalovirus exposure and HLA in healthy donors. The PCR had 60 Vbeta and 13 Jbeta primers. Generated by immunoSEQ multiplex PCR, the TCRdb table keeps only in-frame clones and is missing some. Here the sample spans roughly 130,000 clones, less than 85% being singletons. The source material was PBMCs. The source is a man between 18 and 35 years old in good health and CMV-seropositive.

The rearrangement uses TRBV6-5 and TRBJ1-1; 8 positions match TRBD1. Germline V gives CDR1 MNHEY, CDR2 SVGAGI. The CDR3 runs 16 residues. The ends lost 0 bases at V and 5 bases at J; junction bases unmatched: 8. DNA for the CDR3: TGTGCCAGCAGTTACTCGACAGGGGAAGTGGTTACTGAAGCTTTCTTT. Protein product: CASSYSTGEVVTEAFF.

The rearrangement uses TRBV7-2 and TRBJ2-3; D might be TRBD2 (7 bases). The CDR3 runs 14 residues. Germline V gene data show CDR1 as SGHTA and CDR2 as FQGNSA. With 1 base removed from V and 6 bases from J, the gap between germline ends came to 11 bases. CDR3 sequence (DNA): TGTGCCAGCAGCTTAGTGGCGGGGGCGGATACGCAGTATTTT. It is translated as CASSLVAGADTQYF.

The chain links TRBV19 to TRBJ1-4; D is ambiguous. V lost 5 bases to trimming and J lost 0 bases, with 10 bases between them. Per the germline V gene, CDR1 is LNHDA and CDR2 is SQIVND (reference sequence). CDR3 length: 15 residues. CDR3 coding DNA: TGTGCCAGTAGTCAAGCGGCCGCAACTAATGAAAAACTGTTTTTT. Translated: CASSQAAATNEKLFF.

The J gene is TRBJ2-7, the V gene TRBV7-6; no firm D call. V lost 5 bases and J lost 0, with 14 bases in between. The length of the CDR3 is 15 residues. Germline V lookup: CDR1 SGHVS, CDR2 FNYEAQ. The CDR3 DNA is TGTGCCAGCAGCCTTCTTGGTGGCAGCTCCTACGAGCAGTACTTC. Translating it yields CASSLLGGSSYEQYF.

The V gene is TRBV6-4, the J gene TRBJ2-2; D is unclear. The ends were cut back, 0 bases at V and 3 bases at J, with 8 bases in the middle. The germline gives CDR1 MRHNA, CDR2 SNTAGT. This CDR3 contains 15 residues. CDR3 sequence (DNA): TGTGCCAGCAGTGACTCTTCCACTGACACCGGGGAGCTGTTTTTT. This codes for CASSDSSTDTGELFF.

The V and J genes are TRBV5-1 and TRBJ2-6; no clear D gene. V lost 5 bases, J lost 2 bases, and 11 bases lay in between. This CDR3 region has 15 residues. Germline CDR1 reads SGHRS; CDR2 reads YFSETQ. In DNA, the CDR3 is TGCGCCAGCAGTGGGCCGCCCGCTGGGGCCAACGTCCTGACTTTC. Translating gives CASSGPPAGANVLTF.

The chain has TRBV28 and TRBJ1-5; TRBD1 is a possible D gene (5 bases). Per the germline V gene, CDR1 is MDHEN and CDR2 is SYDVKM. This CDR3 contains 15 residues. Deletions cut 5 bases from V and 4 bases from J, with 15 bases between. The CDR3 is CASSPYWGGNQPQHF. In DNA, the CDR3 is TGTGCCAGCAGTCCTTACTGGGGGGGGAATCAGCCCCAGCATTTT.

The CDR3 here is CSVRREGLLTQYF. As DNA, the CDR3 is TGCAGCGTTCGGCGGGAGGGCCTTCTTACGCAGTATTTT. The chain recombines TRBV29-1 with TRBJ2-3, with 9 bases matching TRBD2. CDR1 and CDR2 (germline): SQVTM, ANQGSEA. Germline trimming cut 5 bases from V and 8 bases from J; bases unmatched to any gene: 8. The CDR3 covers 13 residues.

The chain has TRBV2 and TRBJ2-7; no reliable D call. The CDR3 is 11 residues long. The V and J ends lost 7 bases and 5 bases respectively, with 9 bases between them. The germline V gene has CDR1 SNHLY and CDR2 FYNNEI. CDR3 nucleotides: TGTGCCAGCACTCGCGGCCACGAGCAGTACTTC. Protein product: CASTRGHEQYF. Based on the CDR3 plus reference TRBV2 and TRBJ2-7, the full variable domain is EPEVTQTPSHQVTQMGQEVILRCVPISNHLYFYWYRQILGQKVEFLVSFYNNEISEKSEIFDDQFSVERPDGSNFTLKIRSTKLEDSAMYFCASTRGHEQYFGPGTRLTVT.